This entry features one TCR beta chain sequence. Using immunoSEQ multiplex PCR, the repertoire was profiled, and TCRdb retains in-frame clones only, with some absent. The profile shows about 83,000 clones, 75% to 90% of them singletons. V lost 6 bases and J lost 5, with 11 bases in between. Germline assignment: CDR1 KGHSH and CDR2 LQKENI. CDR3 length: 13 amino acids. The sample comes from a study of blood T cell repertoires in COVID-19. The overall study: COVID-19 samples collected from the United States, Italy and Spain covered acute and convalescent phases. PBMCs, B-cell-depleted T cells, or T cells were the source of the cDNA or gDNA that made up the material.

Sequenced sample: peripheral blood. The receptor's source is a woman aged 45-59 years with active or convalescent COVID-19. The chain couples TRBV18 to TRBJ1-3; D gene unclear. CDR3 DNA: TGTGCCAGCTCTAGAGGTTTTAGAAACACCATATATTTT. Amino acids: CASSRGFRNTIYF.